The clone carrying this TCR beta chain was recorded at least ten times. Its antigen remains unidentified. Germline assignment: CDR1 ENHRY and CDR2 SYGVKD. Trimming took 10 bases from V and 5 from J; bases not matched to a gene: 8. CDR3 length equals 12 residues. These data belong to a study of early T cells in non-severe SARS-CoV-2 infection. Across the whole study: With bulk RNA from unsorted whole blood as input, sequencing yielded unpaired chains. General study points: In VDJdb matching, anti-spike CD8 responses were favored while private and CD4 specificities went missing.

Individually, cDNA molecules had unique molecular identifiers attached to them. TCRdb analysed the 5' RACE reads with MiXCR anew, one entry per CDR3 protein. Here the sample spans 30,000 or so distinct CDR3 sequences, 6% to 8.5% being singletons. The receptor was isolated from an adult who was a healthcare worker with PCR-confirmed SARS-CoV-2 infection or an uninfected control (not recorded which). The chain carries TRBV10-3 and TRBJ2-7, with 7 bases identical to TRBD1. Sequenced material: whole blood. This chain's CDR3 is CATKTGLDEQYF. As DNA, the CDR3 is TGTGCCACAAAGACAGGGTTAGACGAGCAGTACTTC.